This T cell receptor (beta chain) was profiled in a study of cytomegalovirus exposure and HLA in healthy donors. On this clone itself: Its antigen is undetermined.

From germline, CDR1 is SNHLY and CDR2 FYNNEI. The CDR3 has 14 amino acids. Trimming pared 11 bases from V and 0 bases from J, leaving 16 bases between. This PCR relied on a set of 60 Vbeta primers and 13 Jbeta primers. Sequenced by immunoSEQ multiplex PCR; TCRdb stores in-frame clones only, minus some. Of around 130,000 clones in the sample, over 60% were seen once. Study observations and caveats: Per a later analysis, HLA-associated TCR beta chains showed more clonal expansion than other, equally common TCR beta chains.

This cohort consisted of healthy bone marrow donors. The specimen was PBMCs. The rearrangement uses TRBV2 and TRBJ1-2; D possibly corresponds to TRBD1 (6 bases). The sequence derives from a man between 18 and 35 years old in good health and CMV-seropositive. The DNA for the CDR3 is TGTGCCGGTACTTGGACAGAACCTAACTATGGCTACACCTTC. This encodes CAGTWTEPNYGYTF.